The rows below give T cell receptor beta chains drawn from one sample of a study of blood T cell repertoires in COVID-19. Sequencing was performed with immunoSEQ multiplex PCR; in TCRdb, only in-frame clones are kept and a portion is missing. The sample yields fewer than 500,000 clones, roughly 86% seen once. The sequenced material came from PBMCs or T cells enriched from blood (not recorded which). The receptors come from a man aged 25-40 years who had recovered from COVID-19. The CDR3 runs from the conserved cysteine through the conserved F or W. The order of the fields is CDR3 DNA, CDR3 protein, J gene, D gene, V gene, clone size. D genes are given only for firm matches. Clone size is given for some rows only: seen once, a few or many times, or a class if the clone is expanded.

DNA: TGTGCCAGCAGTCCTACCGGGGGAGCCCCCTACGAGCAGTACTTC
CDR3: CASSPTGGAPYEQYF
J: TRBJ2-7
D: .
V: TRBV2
size: .

DNA: TGTGCCAGCAGCCTAAATAGGGGTTTAACAGATACGCAGTATTTT
CDR3: CASSLNRGLTDTQYF
J: TRBJ2-3
D: .
V: TRBV11-2
size: .

DNA: TGTGCCAGCAGCGTAGCCGTGGGCCGGCAGGACATTCTCTTC
CDR3: CASSVAVGRQDILF
J: TRBJ1-2
D: .
V: TRBV9
size: .

DNA: TGTGCCAGCAGTGAAACGATTGGAGGGGCGTACACTGAAGCTTTCTTT
CDR3: CASSETIGGAYTEAFF
J: TRBJ1-1
D: .
V: TRBV6-1
size: .

DNA: TGTGCCAGCAGCTTGGACAGGGGCTATGGCTACACCTTC
CDR3: CASSLDRGYGYTF
J: TRBJ1-2
D: TRBD1
V: TRBV7-2
size: .

DNA: TGTGCCAGCAGCCTAAAGGGAACCGGGACAGACAATCAGCCCCAGCATTTT
CDR3: CASSLKGTGTDNQPQHF
J: TRBJ1-5
D: .
V: TRBV21-1
size: .

DNA: TGTGCCAGCTCAGACCCCGGGGTCGGGAACACTGAAGCTTTCTTT
CDR3: CASSDPGVGNTEAFF
J: TRBJ1-1
D: .
V: TRBV11-2
size: .

DNA: TGTGCCAGCTCACCGCGCCCCCCAGGGACTCCCAACGAGCAGTACTTC
CDR3: CASSPRPPGTPNEQYF
J: TRBJ2-7
D: .
V: TRBV18
size: .

DNA: TGCAGCGTTGTTCTCCTCTCCTACGAGCAGTACTTC
CDR3: CSVVLLSYEQYF
J: TRBJ2-7
D: .
V: TRBV29-1
size: .

DNA: TGTGCCAGCAGTAGGGGTCCTGGAAACACCATATATTTT
CDR3: CASSRGPGNTIYF
J: TRBJ1-3
D: .
V: TRBV27
size: .

DNA: TGTGCCAGCAGTTTCGGGGGGCCAGGCAATGAGCAGTTCTTC
CDR3: CASSFGGPGNEQFF
J: TRBJ2-1
D: .
V: TRBV27
size: .

DNA: TGTGCCTGGGAGGGTGGGACAGGGGGCGAGCAGTACTTC
CDR3: CAWEGGTGGEQYF
J: TRBJ2-7
D: TRBD1
V: TRBV30
size: .

DNA: TGTGCCAGCACCCTGGGAGGGGTCGGTCAGCCCCAGCATTTT
CDR3: CASTLGGVGQPQHF
J: TRBJ1-5
D: .
V: TRBV28
size: once

DNA: TGTGCCAGCAGTTACCAGGGGGCCTATGGCTACACCTTC
CDR3: CASSYQGAYGYTF
J: TRBJ1-2
D: TRBD1
V: TRBV6-2/TRBV6-3
size: .

DNA: TGTGCCAGCAGCCAAGCGTCGGGGGGCAGGGAAGCTTTCTTT
CDR3: CASSQASGGREAFF
J: TRBJ1-1
D: .
V: TRBV3-1/TRBV3-2
size: .

DNA: TGCAGCGTCACAGACAGGGGCGACACCGGGGAGCTGTTTTTT
CDR3: CSVTDRGDTGELFF
J: TRBJ2-2
D: TRBD1
V: TRBV29-1
size: .

DNA: TGCGCCAGCAGCCCCCTGGAGGGAACGAACACTGAAGCTTTCTTT
CDR3: CASSPLEGTNTEAFF
J: TRBJ1-1
D: .
V: TRBV5-1
size: .

DNA: TGCGCCAGCAGCCAGACAGCGGGGGCCTACGAGCAGTACTTC
CDR3: CASSQTAGAYEQYF
J: TRBJ2-7
D: TRBD2
V: TRBV4-1
size: once

DNA: TGTGCCAGCAGCTTAGCCAAGAACACTGAAGCTTTCTTT
CDR3: CASSLAKNTEAFF
J: TRBJ1-1
D: .
V: TRBV11-3
size: once

DNA: TGTGCCAGCAGCTCGACTAGCGGGTACAATGAGCAGTTCTTC
CDR3: CASSSTSGYNEQFF
J: TRBJ2-1
D: TRBD2
V: TRBV11-2
size: .

DNA: TGTGCCAGCAGCTTCCGGCTAGCGGGGGGTACGACCGGGGAGCTGTTTTTT
CDR3: CASSFRLAGGTTGELFF
J: TRBJ2-2
D: TRBD2
V: TRBV7-9
size: .

DNA: TGTGCCAGTAGTATAGGAGGGACAGGATACTACAATGAGCAGTTCTTC
CDR3: CASSIGGTGYYNEQFF
J: TRBJ2-1
D: TRBD1
V: TRBV19
size: .

DNA: TGTGCATCATCGGGACAGGGGGAAGGGACCCAGTACTTC
CDR3: CASSGQGEGTQYF
J: TRBJ2-5
D: TRBD1
V: TRBV30
size: .

DNA: TGCAGTGCTGCCGGCGGGTATGGCTACACCTTC
CDR3: CSAAGGYGYTF
J: TRBJ1-2
D: .
V: TRBV20-1
size: .

DNA: TGTGCCAGCAGCCAAGGGGGAGGGACCCAGTACTTC
CDR3: CASSQGGGTQYF
J: TRBJ2-5
D: .
V: TRBV3-1/TRBV3-2
size: .

DNA: TGTGCCAGCAGTTACTCGACTTACGGCACAGATACGCAGTATTTT
CDR3: CASSYSTYGTDTQYF
J: TRBJ2-3
D: .
V: TRBV6-6
size: .

DNA: TGTGCCAGCAGCCTTACGGGGGTCAATCAGCCCCAGCATTTT
CDR3: CASSLTGVNQPQHF
J: TRBJ1-5
D: .
V: TRBV3-1/TRBV3-2
size: .

DNA: TGTGCCATCGGGACTAGTCAGGGTGTGAATGAGCAGTTCTTC
CDR3: CAIGTSQGVNEQFF
J: TRBJ2-1
D: TRBD2
V: TRBV10-3
size: .

DNA: TGTGCCAGCAGATATCGAGGACAGGTTTGGGCAAACACCGGGGAGCTGTTTTTT
CDR3: CASRYRGQVWANTGELFF
J: TRBJ2-2
D: TRBD1
V: TRBV2
size: .

DNA: TGTGCCAGCAGTAGAGGGGGCAGCGACTATGGCTACACCTTC
CDR3: CASSRGGSDYGYTF
J: TRBJ1-2
D: TRBD1
V: TRBV6-5
size: .

DNA: TGTGCCAGCAGCGTATCCCTAGCGGGGAGAGAGACCCAGTACTTC
CDR3: CASSVSLAGRETQYF
J: TRBJ2-5
D: TRBD2
V: TRBV9
size: .

DNA: TGCGCCAGCAGTGAGTCGTGGGGGGGTAATCAGCCCCAGCATTTT
CDR3: CASSESWGGNQPQHF
J: TRBJ1-5
D: .
V: TRBV10-2
size: .

DNA: TGTGCCAGCAGCTTAGGCCGTGACAGGGGGAATTATGGCTACACCTTC
CDR3: CASSLGRDRGNYGYTF
J: TRBJ1-2
D: TRBD1
V: TRBV13
size: .

DNA: TGTGCCAGCAGCGTAGTAGCAGGGGACACTGAAGCTTTCTTT
CDR3: CASSVVAGDTEAFF
J: TRBJ1-1
D: .
V: TRBV9
size: .

DNA: TGCAGCGTTGGTGGGAGGGTAGGAGTTGGCTACACCTTC
CDR3: CSVGGRVGVGYTF
J: TRBJ1-2
D: .
V: TRBV29-1
size: .

DNA: TGTGCCAGCACCTCAGGGGCAGCTGGAAACACCATATATTTT
CDR3: CASTSGAAGNTIYF
J: TRBJ1-3
D: .
V: TRBV5-4
size: .

DNA: TGCGCCAGCAGCCTCCGAAGCCAATACACTGAAGCTTTCTTT
CDR3: CASSLRSQYTEAFF
J: TRBJ1-1
D: .
V: TRBV4-1
size: .

DNA: TGCGCCAGCAGGCCGGACAGCTCTGGAAACACCATATATTTT
CDR3: CASRPDSSGNTIYF
J: TRBJ1-3
D: .
V: TRBV5-1
size: .

DNA: TGTGCCAGCAGCCCACGGGGGGGTCGCACAGATACGCAGTATTTT
CDR3: CASSPRGGRTDTQYF
J: TRBJ2-3
D: TRBD2
V: TRBV11-2
size: .

DNA: TGCGCCAGCAGCTTGCAGGACAGAAATTCACCCCTCCACTTT
CDR3: CASSLQDRNSPLHF
J: TRBJ1-6
D: .
V: TRBV5-1
size: .

DNA: TGTGCCAGCAGCTCCGGACACCCCCAAGTCACCCAGCATTTT
CDR3: CASSSGHPQVTQHF
J: TRBJ1-5
D: .
V: TRBV7-9
size: .

DNA: TGTGCCAGCAGGGGACAGGACTACGGCTATGGCTACACCTTC
CDR3: CASRGQDYGYGYTF
J: TRBJ1-2
D: TRBD1
V: TRBV28
size: once

DNA: TGTGCCAGCAGTCACGGGACAGACTATGGCTACACCTTC
CDR3: CASSHGTDYGYTF
J: TRBJ1-2
D: TRBD1
V: TRBV6-5
size: .

DNA: TGTGCCAGCAGCGGGACAGGGGGATGGGCCACTGAAGCTTTCTTT
CDR3: CASSGTGGWATEAFF
J: TRBJ1-1
D: TRBD1
V: TRBV9
size: .

DNA: TGTGCCAGTAGCGACAGGCCGTTCTACGAGCAGTACTTC
CDR3: CASSDRPFYEQYF
J: TRBJ2-7
D: .
V: TRBV19
size: .

DNA: TGTGCCAGCAGCCCCACGGTCTTGTCGATCCCAGATACGCAGTATTTT
CDR3: CASSPTVLSIPDTQYF
J: TRBJ2-3
D: .
V: TRBV3-1/TRBV3-2
size: .

DNA: TGTGCCTGGAGTGGTACGGGGGGGGCTTATAATTCACCCCTCCACTTT
CDR3: CAWSGTGGAYNSPLHF
J: TRBJ1-6
D: .
V: TRBV30
size: once

DNA: TGTGCCAGTAATGGAGGGAACACCGGGGAGCTGTTTTTT
CDR3: CASNGGNTGELFF
J: TRBJ2-2
D: .
V: TRBV19
size: .

DNA: TGTGCCAGCAGCTTGGGAGGGGGCGGATACTATGGCTACACCTTC
CDR3: CASSLGGGGYYGYTF
J: TRBJ1-2
D: TRBD1
V: TRBV5-6
size: once

DNA: TGTGCCAGCAGCGCAACAGGGGGCATAAAGACCCAGTACTTC
CDR3: CASSATGGIKTQYF
J: TRBJ2-5
D: TRBD1
V: TRBV11-2
size: .

DNA: TGTGCCAGTAGTCGACAGGGGGCTGAGAGGACTGAAGCTTTCTTT
CDR3: CASSRQGAERTEAFF
J: TRBJ1-1
D: TRBD1
V: TRBV19
size: .

DNA: TGTGCCAGCAGCCCCGGGATCTTGCCCAAATCGGATACGCAGTATTTT
CDR3: CASSPGILPKSDTQYF
J: TRBJ2-3
D: .
V: TRBV11-3
size: once

DNA: TGCGCCAGCAGCTTGGTGGGGGCCCTGAACACTGAAGCTTTCTTT
CDR3: CASSLVGALNTEAFF
J: TRBJ1-1
D: .
V: TRBV5-1
size: .

DNA: TGTGCCAGCACCACTGCGGGACTGCGGGGACCCCAGTACTTC
CDR3: CASTTAGLRGPQYF
J: TRBJ2-5
D: .
V: TRBV7-2
size: .

DNA: TGCGCCAGCAGCCACGAAACAGGGAACAACTATGGCTACACCTTC
CDR3: CASSHETGNNYGYTF
J: TRBJ1-2
D: .
V: TRBV4-1
size: .

DNA: TGCGCCAGCAGCTTGGTTACAGGTGGACCAGACGAGCAGTACTTC
CDR3: CASSLVTGGPDEQYF
J: TRBJ2-7
D: .
V: TRBV5-1
size: .

DNA: TGTGCCAGTAGTATATGGCGGGTCAGGGGGCGAGATTCACCCCTCCACTTT
CDR3: CASSIWRVRGRDSPLHF
J: TRBJ1-6
D: TRBD1
V: TRBV19
size: .

DNA: TGTGCCGGATCGTTCTCCGGGACAGGGGGACTCCAGCCCCAGCATTTT
CDR3: CAGSFSGTGGLQPQHF
J: TRBJ1-5
D: TRBD1
V: TRBV30
size: .

DNA: TGTGCCAGCAGTAGCGGGGGGGCCACAGATACGCAGTATTTT
CDR3: CASSSGGATDTQYF
J: TRBJ2-3
D: TRBD2
V: TRBV6-4
size: many

DNA: TGTGCCAGCAGCCCCCGGGGAGGAACAGATACGCAGTATTTT
CDR3: CASSPRGGTDTQYF
J: TRBJ2-3
D: .
V: TRBV3-1/TRBV3-2
size: once